This TCR beta chain was captured in a study of blood T cell repertoires in COVID-19. At the level of the study: Specimens from acute and convalescent COVID-19 originated in the United States, Italy and Spain.

V was clipped by 4 bases and J by 7 bases, with 10 bases between them. Germline loops: CDR1 KGHSH, CDR2 LQKENI. The CDR3 has 13 amino acids. Source study methods: Researchers report that nucleated cell counts were estimated from reference gene primer amplification. Clones were sequenced by immunoSEQ multiplex PCR, and TCRdb holds only the in-frame ones, with some missing. The V and J calls and clone size come from that table; D and trimming were worked out from the DNA. The sample consists of 180,000 or so clones, over 75% of them appearing once. The sample was PBMCs or T cells enriched from blood (not recorded which). The J gene is TRBJ2-2, the V gene TRBV18; D possibly corresponds to TRBD2 (5 bases). The clonotype originates from a man aged 50-60 years who had recovered from COVID-19. The CDR3 region is CASSLQLDGELFF. The CDR3 nucleotides read TGTGCCAGCTCACTACAACTAGACGGGGAGCTGTTTTTT.